These T cell receptor beta chains were read from a single sample in a study of breast tumors, draining lymph nodes, adjacent tissues. MiXCR, applied by TCRdb to the multiplex PCR reads, yields one record per CDR3 protein. The data show about 140,000 distinct CDR3 sequences, approximately 29% seen once. Sequenced sample: axillary lymph node tissue. The receptor source for this set is a female donor with breast cancer. Some clones in this sample may be carry-over from other donors' samples. Each CDR3 is given with its conserved first and last residue. D genes are given only for firm matches. Rows may omit the clone size; those that give it use once, few, many or a size class.

TRBJ1-1 | - | - | TRBV6-5 | TGTGCCAGCAGAGGGAACACTGAAGCTTTCTTT | CASRGNTEAFF
TRBJ2-5 | many | - | TRBV19 | TGTGCCAGTAGTATGAGTAGGCTGGGCGGGCAGCAAGAGACCCAGTCCTTC | CASSMSRLGGQQETQSF
TRBJ2-5 | - | TRBD1 | TRBV5-6 | TGTGGAGGATCCCGGGGACAGGCGTCCGGGGAGACCCAGTACTTC | CGGSRGQASGETQYF
TRBJ1-5 | many | - | TRBV10-3 | TGTGCCACTAACGACAAAGCGTATAGCAATCAGCCCCAGCATTTT | CATNDKAYSNQPQHF
TRBJ2-4 | - | - | TRBV11-2 | TGTGCCAGCAGCACGACGGGAGCCGCGAACATTCAGTACTTC | CASSTTGAANIQYF
TRBJ1-3 | many | - | TRBV5-1 | TGCGCCAGCAGCTTCGGGACAACCAGCTCTGGAAACACCATATATTTT | CASSFGTTSSGNTIYF
TRBJ1-5 | many | TRBD1 | TRBV6-1 | TGTGCCAGCAGGACAGGGCGTCCTAGCAATCAGCCCCAGCATTTT | CASRTGRPSNQPQHF
TRBJ2-1 | many | TRBD1 | TRBV6-5 | TGTGCCAGCAGTTACCGAAGACAGGGGGCCAATGAGCAGTTCTTC | CASSYRRQGANEQFF
TRBJ2-5 | many | - | TRBV5-8 | TGTGCCAGCAGCGTCTGGGGCCAAGAGACCCAGTACTTC | CASSVWGQETQYF
TRBJ1-4 | many | TRBD1 | TRBV4-2 | TGTGCCAGCAGCCAAGATCAGGGGGTCGGTGAAAAACTGTTTTTT | CASSQDQGVGEKLFF
TRBJ2-2 | many | - | TRBV3-1 | TGTGCCAGCAGCTTTTCCGGGGAGCTGTTTTTT | CASSFSGELFF
TRBJ2-1 | - | - | TRBV2 | TGTGCCAGCAGTGATGGAGCTGGGGCCGTAAATGAGCAGTTCTTC | CASSDGAGAVNEQFF
TRBJ2-7 | - | TRBD2 | TRBV7-2 | TGTGCCAGCAGTTCTAGACTAGCGGGGGGAGGTACCTACGAGCAGTACTTC | CASSSRLAGGGTYEQYF
TRBJ2-1 | - | TRBD1 | TRBV5-4 | TGTGCCAGCGGGGTGCGCGACAGGGGAATCGATGAGCAGTTCTTC | CASGVRDRGIDEQFF
TRBJ2-5 | - | TRBD1 | TRBV2 | TGTGCCAGCAGCGGGACAGGGGGAGGTCAGCCCCAGTACTTC | CASSGTGGGQPQYF
TRBJ1-4 | many | - | TRBV28 | TGTGCCAGCAGTCCAAACACAGGGTTCTTTATTGGAACTAATGAAAAACTGTTTTTT | CASSPNTGFFIGTNEKLFF
TRBJ1-1 | - | - | TRBV5-1 | TGCGCCAGCCTCCTCAATGGAGGGAGTACTGAAGCTTTCTTT | CASLLNGGSTEAFF
TRBJ2-1 | many | - | TRBV2 | TGTGCCAGCAGTACCAGGTACAATGAGCAGTTCTTC | CASSTRYNEQFF
TRBJ2-1 | many | TRBD1 | TRBV7-3 | TGTGCCAGCAGCCCGAGGGGGCCGCGTTCCTACAATGAGCAGTTCTTC | CASSPRGPRSYNEQFF
TRBJ2-1 | many | - | TRBV9 | TGTGCCAGCAGCGTAACGAACAATGAGCAGTTCTTC | CASSVTNNEQFF
TRBJ2-1 | many | TRBD2 | TRBV6-1 | TGTGCCAGCAGTGAAGGGCTAGCGGGGGGGTATGAGCAGTTCTTC | CASSEGLAGGYEQFF
TRBJ2-1 | - | - | TRBV2 | TGTGCCAGCAGTGATATCCCCACTAGATCCTACAATGAGCAGTTCTTC | CASSDIPTRSYNEQFF
TRBJ1-5 | - | TRBD1 | TRBV20-1 | TGCAGTAAAAACGACAGGGGGAATCAGCCCCAGCATTTT | CSKNDRGNQPQHF
TRBJ2-6 | - | - | TRBV10-3 | TGTGCCATCAAAAAACAGGGAGCTGGGGCCAACGTCCTGACTTTC | CAIKKQGAGANVLTF
TRBJ1-1 | - | - | TRBV14 | TGTGCCAGCAGCCAAGTACGGACTGAAGCTTTCTTT | CASSQVRTEAFF
TRBJ1-4 | once | - | TRBV28 | TGTGCCAGCTGGGGGACAAGGGGAGAGGAAAAACTGTTTTTT | CASWGTRGEEKLFF
TRBJ2-1 | many | TRBD2 | TRBV20-1 | TGCAGTGCTAGTAGCGGGGGAGACAATGAGCAGTTCTTC | CSASSGGDNEQFF
TRBJ1-5 | - | - | TRBV5-1 | TGCGCCAGCAGCTTATCTGGGTCAGGCAGCCAGCCCCAGCATTTT | CASSLSGSGSQPQHF
TRBJ1-6 | many | TRBD1 | TRBV11-1 | TGTGCCAGCAGTTCGACCGGGACAGGATACTCACCCCTCCACTTT | CASSSTGTGYSPLHF
TRBJ2-1 | - | TRBD1 | TRBV9 | TGTGCCAGCAGCGTAGATGGGACGTATAGAGAGGGGGCTAACAATGAGCAGTTCTTC | CASSVDGTYREGANNEQFF
TRBJ2-3 | once | - | TRBV6-5 | TGTGCCAGCAGTCAGTCGATGGGGGCAGAAGATACGCAGTATTTT | CASSQSMGAEDTQYF
TRBJ1-3 | many | - | TRBV19 | TGTGCCAGTAAGGCGGAAGTCAGCTCTGGAAACACCATATATTTT | CASKAEVSSGNTIYF
TRBJ2-1 | many | - | TRBV20-1 | TGCAGTGCCCCAGGGGGGGCAGATGAGCAGTTCTTC | CSAPGGADEQFF
TRBJ1-2 | many | TRBD1 | TRBV6-6 | TGTGCCACCACCGGGACAGGTTATGGCTACACCTTC | CATTGTGYGYTF
TRBJ1-5 | many | - | TRBV7-2 | TGTGCCAGCAGCTTAGCTACGGCAGGGCTAAATCAGCCCCAGCATTTT | CASSLATAGLNQPQHF
TRBJ1-1 | - | - | TRBV6-5 | TGTGCCAGCAGTGGGGTGCAGGGAGTAAAAATGAACACTGAAGCTTTCTTT | CASSGVQGVKMNTEAFF
TRBJ1-2 | many | - | TRBV16 | TGTGCCAGCAGCCAATCCCCGGCAGGCCTTAACTATGGCTACACCTTC | CASSQSPAGLNYGYTF
TRBJ2-2 | many | - | TRBV20-1 | TGCAGTGCTAGAGTTCACACCGGGGAGCTGTTTTTT | CSARVHTGELFF
TRBJ1-6 | - | - | TRBV11-1 | TGTGCCAGCAGCAACGTGAATCCTAATTCACCCCTCCACTTT | CASSNVNPNSPLHF
TRBJ2-2 | many | TRBD1 | TRBV18 | TGTGCCAGTCAGGACAGGGAGTACACCGGGGAGCTGTTTTTT | CASQDREYTGELFF
TRBJ1-1 | - | - | TRBV18 | TGTGCCAGCTCACCGCAGACCGACGAAGCTTTCTTT | CASSPQTDEAFF
TRBJ1-2 | many | - | TRBV6-6 | TGTGCCAGCAGCACCGGGACAAGCTATGGCTACACCTTC | CASSTGTSYGYTF
TRBJ2-1 | - | - | TRBV27 | TGTGCCAGCAGTTTATGGCCTCCCAGGGAGGACAATGAGCAGTTCTTC | CASSLWPPREDNEQFF
TRBJ2-2 | many | - | TRBV11-2 | TGTGCCAGCAGCTCGTGGGACGGGACCACCGGGGAGCTGTTTTTT | CASSSWDGTTGELFF
TRBJ2-7 | many | - | TRBV20-1 | TGCAGTGCTATCCCTGACAGTTACGAGCAGTACTTC | CSAIPDSYEQYF
TRBJ2-1 | many | TRBD1 | TRBV5-1 | TGCGCCAGCAGCGTCGACAGGGGGGGGGATGAGCAGTTCTTC | CASSVDRGGDEQFF
TRBJ1-2 | many | - | TRBV6-5 | TGTGCCAGCAGTTACGGTCGGGCCTCGGGAGGAGGCTATGGCTACACCTTC | CASSYGRASGGGYGYTF
TRBJ2-7 | many | - | TRBV6-2/TRBV6-3 | TGTGCCAGCAGTTACGCGTATCGGGACTACGAGCAGTACTTC | CASSYAYRDYEQYF
TRBJ2-7 | many | - | TRBV6-1 | TGTGCCAGCAGTGAACGCCAGGGAAGAGGTGCCTACGAGCAGTACTTC | CASSERQGRGAYEQYF
TRBJ2-3 | - | - | TRBV20-1 | TGCAGTGCTAGAGATTCGGTCGGCACAGATATGCAGTATTTT | CSARDSVGTDMQYF
TRBJ2-7 | many | - | TRBV5-6 | TGTGCCAGCAGCCCAAACGGAGTCGGTGCCTCCTACGAGCAGTACTTC | CASSPNGVGASYEQYF
TRBJ1-2 | many | - | TRBV29-1 | TGCAGCGTTGATGAGGGGCTGGAATGGTACACCTTC | CSVDEGLEWYTF
TRBJ2-5 | - | TRBD1 | TRBV20-1 | TGCAGTGCCAACGACAGGGGGCGGACGGGGACCCAGTACTTC | CSANDRGRTGTQYF
TRBJ2-5 | - | TRBD2 | TRBV7-3 | TGTGCCAGCAGCTTCCTCGGGACTAACCAAGAGACCCAGTACTTC | CASSFLGTNQETQYF
TRBJ1-4 | - | - | TRBV12-3/TRBV12-4 | TGTGCCAGCAGCCGGAATAGCGGGGACTCACTCAGCAGAACAACTAATGAAAAACTGTTTTTT | CASSRNSGDSLSRTTNEKLFF
TRBJ1-6 | many | TRBD1 | TRBV30 | TGTGCCTGGAGCAACGCGGGACAGACACCCCTCCACTTT | CAWSNAGQTPLHF
TRBJ2-2 | many | - | TRBV7-6 | TGTGCCAGCAGCTTGGCAGGCACGACCGGGGCGCTGTTTTTT | CASSLAGTTGALFF
TRBJ1-3 | many | - | TRBV7-6 | TGTGCCAGCAGCTTGACGGTCTCTGGAAACACCATATATTTT | CASSLTVSGNTIYF
TRBJ1-1 | many | - | TRBV11-1 | TGTGCCAGCAGCTTAGCGGCGGAGTTGATGAACACTGAAGCTTTCTTT | CASSLAAELMNTEAFF
TRBJ2-3 | many | - | TRBV5-6 | TGTGCCAGCAGCCCGAGACTAAATACGCAGTATTTT | CASSPRLNTQYF